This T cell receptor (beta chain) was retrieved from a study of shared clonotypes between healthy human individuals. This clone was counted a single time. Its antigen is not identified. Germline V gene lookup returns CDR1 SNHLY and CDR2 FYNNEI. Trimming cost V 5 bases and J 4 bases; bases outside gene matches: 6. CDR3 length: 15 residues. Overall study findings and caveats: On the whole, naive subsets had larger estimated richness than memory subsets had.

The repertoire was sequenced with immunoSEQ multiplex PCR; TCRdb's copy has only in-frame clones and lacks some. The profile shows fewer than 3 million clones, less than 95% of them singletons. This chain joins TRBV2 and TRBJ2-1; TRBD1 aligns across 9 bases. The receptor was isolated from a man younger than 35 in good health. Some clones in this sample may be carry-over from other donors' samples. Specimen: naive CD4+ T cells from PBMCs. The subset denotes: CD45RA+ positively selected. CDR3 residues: CASSLRQGVYNEQFF. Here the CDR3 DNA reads TGTGCCAGCAGTCTAAGACAGGGGGTTTACAATGAGCAGTTCTTC.